A selection of T cell receptor beta chains follows, all from one sample in a study of T-cell reconstitution after alpha-beta-depleted transplantation in children. Via MiXCR, TCRdb re-called the PCR reads, giving one row per CDR3 protein. The sample lists 250,000 to 350,000 distinct CDR3 sequences, more than 8% occurring once. The sample was PBMCs from the stem cell graft donor, taken from the stem cell graft. These TCRs come from a human donor who donated a stem cell graft to a child with SCID. Each CDR3 is given with its conserved first and last residue. A D gene is named only where the DNA matches it firmly. Clone size is not always given. Where it is, it says once, few, many or a class for expanded clones.

>TRBJ2-4|TRBV2|NA|few
CASAPQAKNIQYF
TGTGCCAGCGCCCCTCAAGCCAAAAACATTCAGTACTTC
>TRBJ2-5|TRBV7-2|NA|NA
CASSFAVSTETQYF
TGTGCCAGCAGCTTCGCCGTTAGCACAGAGACCCAGTACTTC
>TRBJ1-5|TRBV10-3|NA|few
CAISGQYSNQPQHF
TGTGCCATCAGTGGACAGTATAGCAATCAGCCCCAGCATTTT
>TRBJ2-7|TRBV25-1|TRBD2|few
CATDSGGSSYEQYF
TGTGCCACCGATAGCGGGGGGAGCTCCTACGAGCAGTACTTC
>TRBJ2-5|TRBV7-9|NA|NA
CASSPPGKTQYF
TGTGCCAGCAGTCCCCCGGGGAAGACCCAGTACTTC
>TRBJ1-1|TRBV9|NA|few
CASSPPRTSTEAFF
TGTGCCAGCAGCCCCCCCCGGACAAGCACTGAAGCTTTCTTT
>TRBJ1-1|TRBV12-3/TRBV12-4|TRBD1|NA
CASRLLTGAEAFF
TGTGCCAGCAGGCTACTGACAGGGGCTGAAGCTTTCTTT
>TRBJ2-2|TRBV11-2|NA|few
CASNSQGNTGELFF
TGTGCCAGCAACAGTCAGGGGAACACCGGGGAGCTGTTTTTT
>TRBJ2-5|TRBV12-5|NA|few
CASGTTFQETQYF
TGTGCTAGTGGTACTACTTTCCAAGAGACCCAGTACTTC
>TRBJ2-6|TRBV20-1|NA|NA
CSARGSTGANVLTF
TGCAGTGCTAGAGGATCGACTGGGGCCAACGTCCTGACTTTC
>TRBJ2-5|TRBV20-1|NA|few
CSARDVGRKKETQYF
TGCAGTGCTAGAGATGTAGGCAGAAAGAAGGAGACCCAGTACTTC
>TRBJ1-1|TRBV20-1|NA|many
CSARDSKWGLSGAFF
TGCAGTGCTAGAGATTCCAAGTGGGGGCTCTCGGGGGCTTTCTTT
>TRBJ1-3|TRBV2|TRBD1|many
CASSDGTGAGNTIYF
TGTGCCAGCAGTGATGGGACAGGGGCTGGAAACACCATATATTTT
>TRBJ2-1|TRBV11-2|TRBD2|NA
CASALVAGGIVEQFF
TGTGCCAGCGCCTTGGTGGCGGGGGGGATAGTAGAGCAGTTCTTC
>TRBJ2-1|TRBV6-2/TRBV6-3|TRBD1|NA
CASSYSITGVNEQFF
TGTGCCAGCAGTTACTCCATTACAGGGGTCAATGAGCAGTTCTTC
>TRBJ2-2|TRBV28|TRBD1|few
CASTGARGLGTGELFF
TGTGCCAGCACCGGGGCCAGGGGGCTGGGAACCGGGGAGCTGTTTTTT
>TRBJ2-2|TRBV12-3/TRBV12-4|TRBD1|many
CASSRQGSDTGELFF
TGTGCCAGCAGTCGACAGGGGTCCGACACCGGGGAGCTGTTTTTT
>TRBJ2-1|TRBV7-3|TRBD1|NA
CASSLTPTGENEQFF
TGTGCCAGCAGCTTAACGCCGACAGGGGAAAATGAGCAGTTCTTC
>TRBJ2-3|TRBV7-9|NA|many
CASSLAGGATDTQYF
TGTGCCAGCAGCTTAGCGGGGGGCGCCACAGATACGCAGTATTTT
>TRBJ2-1|TRBV12-3/TRBV12-4|TRBD2|NA
CAICAPSGGPSSYNEQFF
TGTGCCATCTGCGCCCCTAGCGGGGGCCCATCTTCCTACAATGAGCAGTTCTTC
>TRBJ1-1|TRBV6-6|TRBD1|few
CASSYTGGEEAFF
TGTGCCAGCAGTTACACAGGGGGCGAGGAAGCTTTCTTT
>TRBJ2-3|TRBV5-1|NA|medium-sized
CASSRGTTDTQYF
TGCGCCAGCAGCCGCGGAACCACAGATACGCAGTATTTT
>TRBJ2-1|TRBV7-3|NA|NA
CASSLVVYARSNEQFF
TGTGCCAGCAGCTTAGTGGTCTATGCTCGTTCCAATGAGCAGTTCTTC
>TRBJ2-1|TRBV9|TRBD2|NA
CASSAPFRGGYNEQFF
TGTGCCAGCAGCGCCCCTTTCCGCGGGGGATACAATGAGCAGTTCTTC
>TRBJ1-4|TRBV12-3/TRBV12-4|NA|NA
CASSFAGAEKLFF
TGTGCCAGCAGTTTCGCGGGGGCAGAAAAACTGTTTTTT
>TRBJ1-1|TRBV20-1|NA|NA
CSARATVNTEAFF
TGCAGTGCTAGAGCGACGGTGAACACTGAAGCTTTCTTT
>TRBJ2-7|TRBV27|TRBD1|NA
CASSFSTGRNEQYF
TGTGCCAGCAGTTTCTCGACAGGGAGAAACGAGCAGTACTTC
>TRBJ2-7|TRBV18|NA|many
CASSLLLGTYEQYF
TGTGCCAGCTCACTTCTCTTAGGTACCTACGAGCAGTACTTC
>TRBJ2-5|TRBV3-1|TRBD2|few
CASSPTGTSGGNQETQYF
TGTGCCAGCAGCCCAACCGGGACTAGCGGGGGGAACCAAGAGACCCAGTACTTC
>TRBJ2-3|TRBV20-1|TRBD2|few
CSARQLAGGTDTQYF
TGCAGTGCTAGACAACTAGCGGGGGGTACAGATACGCAGTATTTT
>TRBJ2-2|TRBV7-3|TRBD2|NA
CASSGLAGTNTGERFF
TGTGCCAGCAGTGGACTAGCGGGGACGAACACCGGGGAGCGGTTTTTT
>TRBJ2-1|TRBV5-1|NA|NA
CASSLEMGGGTGLNEQFF
TGCGCCAGCAGCTTGGAGATGGGGGGAGGGACAGGACTCAATGAGCAGTTCTTC
>TRBJ1-2|TRBV12-3/TRBV12-4|NA|many
CASSLLLGTAGRGYTF
TGTGCCAGCAGTTTACTGTTAGGGACCGCCGGAAGGGGCTACACCTTC
>TRBJ2-7|TRBV7-9|NA|NA
CASSPPPAGSSYEQYF
TGTGCCAGCAGCCCACCCCCGGCAGGGAGCTCCTACGAGCAGTACTTC
>TRBJ2-2|TRBV11-2|NA|few
CASSLEARSGELFF
TGTGCCAGCAGCTTAGAAGCTAGATCTGGGGAGCTGTTTTTT
>TRBJ1-2|TRBV14|NA|NA
CASSQEARGYGYTF
TGTGCCAGCAGCCAAGAGGCCAGGGGATATGGCTACACCTTC
>TRBJ2-1|TRBV7-9|NA|NA
CASSSDSYNEQFF
TGTGCCAGCAGCTCGGACTCGTACAATGAGCAGTTCTTC
>TRBJ2-2|TRBV25-1|TRBD1|NA
CASGQQGAHTGELFF
TGTGCCAGCGGACAACAGGGGGCCCACACCGGGGAGCTGTTTTTT
>TRBJ1-2|TRBV29-1|NA|few
CSVLRERGYTF
TGCAGCGTTCTCAGGGAAAGGGGCTACACCTTC
>TRBJ2-7|TRBV5-1|NA|few
CASSGDDSYSYEQYF
TGCGCCAGCAGCGGAGATGACAGCTACTCCTACGAGCAGTACTTC
>TRBJ2-3|TRBV7-7|TRBD1|NA
CASSTGQGLDTQYF
TGTGCCAGCAGCACCGGACAGGGGTTGGATACGCAGTATTTT
>TRBJ2-1|TRBV29-1|NA|many
CSGEPKYNEQFF
TGCAGCGGCGAACCGAAGTACAATGAGCAGTTCTTC
>TRBJ2-3|TRBV3-1|NA|few
CASSQEGLGTGDTQYF
TGTGCCAGCAGCCAAGAGGGGCTGGGGACGGGGGATACGCAGTATTTT
>TRBJ1-2|TRBV4-2|NA|few
CASSPILPYGYTF
TGTGCCAGCAGCCCTATCCTACCCTATGGCTACACCTTC
>TRBJ1-1|TRBV5-1|TRBD1|few
CASSITGTGLSTEAFF
TGCGCCAGCAGCATCACGGGGACAGGGCTAAGCACTGAAGCTTTCTTT
>TRBJ2-1|TRBV7-6|NA|NA
CASSLGQGTLIEQFF
TGTGCCAGCAGCTTAGGGCAGGGGACCCTCATTGAGCAGTTCTTC
>TRBJ1-6|TRBV15|NA|NA
CATSRDGFYNSPLHF
TGTGCCACCAGCAGAGATGGGTTCTATAATTCACCCCTCCACTTT
>TRBJ2-1|TRBV7-9|NA|NA
CASSLNRGLDFNEQFF
TGTGCCAGCAGCCTAAACAGGGGACTGGATTTCAATGAGCAGTTCTTC
>TRBJ2-2|TRBV27|NA|once
CASRDTGFTGELFF
TGTGCCAGCAGGGACACAGGGTTCACCGGGGAGCTGTTTTTT
>TRBJ2-7|TRBV2|TRBD1|NA
CASSGDRAYEQYF
TGTGCCAGCAGTGGAGACAGGGCTTACGAGCAGTACTTC
>TRBJ2-3|TRBV6-5|TRBD2|many
CASSYRLATDTQYF
TGTGCCAGCAGTTACAGACTAGCTACAGATACGCAGTATTTT
>TRBJ2-3|TRBV24-1|TRBD1|few
CATSDPGQGFPDTQYF
TGTGCCACCAGTGACCCGGGACAGGGGTTTCCGGATACGCAGTATTTT
>TRBJ2-1|TRBV19|TRBD2|NA
CASSIGRGGAEQFF
TGTGCCAGTAGTATAGGACGGGGGGGTGCTGAGCAGTTCTTC
>TRBJ2-7|TRBV7-9|NA|few
CASSSPGVSSYEQYF
TGTGCCAGCAGCTCACCAGGGGTTAGCTCCTACGAGCAGTACTTC
>TRBJ2-2|TRBV5-1|TRBD2|many
CASSLTGLAGINTGELFF
TGCGCCAGCAGCCTAACGGGACTAGCGGGGATTAACACCGGGGAGCTGTTTTTT